This T cell receptor beta chain originates from a study of shared clonotypes between healthy human individuals. Assay: immunoSEQ multiplex PCR; the TCRdb copy retains only in-frame clones and omits some. This table has under 600,000 clones, roughly 98% appearing once. Terminally differentiated effector memory CD45RA+ cells were left out of the naive CD8 fraction, which was CD45RO-negative and positively selected for CCR7. There were only Caucasian adults among the donors, and all lived in Nashville, Tennessee. There are 15 residues in the CDR3. The V and J ends lost 6 bases and 4 bases, in that order; junction bases with no gene match: 10. CDR1 is SEHNR, CDR2 FQNEAQ, per germline (reference sequence).

The receptor comes from a man aged 30-40 years in good health. Sequencing input: naive CD8+ T cells sorted from blood. The V and J genes are TRBV7-9 and TRBJ2-7; the match to TRBD2 covers 9 bases. In DNA, the CDR3 is TGTGCCAGCAGATCCATAGCGGGGGACCCTTACGAGCAGTACTTC. Protein: CASRSIAGDPYEQYF. Together with reference TRBV7-9 and TRBJ2-7, the CDR3 gives the full variable domain: DTGVSQNPRHKITKRGQNVTFRCDPISEHNRLYWYRQTLGQGPEFLTYFQNEAQLEKSRLLSDRFSAERPKGSFSTLEIQRTEQGDSAMYLCASRSIAGDPYEQYFGPGTRLTVT.